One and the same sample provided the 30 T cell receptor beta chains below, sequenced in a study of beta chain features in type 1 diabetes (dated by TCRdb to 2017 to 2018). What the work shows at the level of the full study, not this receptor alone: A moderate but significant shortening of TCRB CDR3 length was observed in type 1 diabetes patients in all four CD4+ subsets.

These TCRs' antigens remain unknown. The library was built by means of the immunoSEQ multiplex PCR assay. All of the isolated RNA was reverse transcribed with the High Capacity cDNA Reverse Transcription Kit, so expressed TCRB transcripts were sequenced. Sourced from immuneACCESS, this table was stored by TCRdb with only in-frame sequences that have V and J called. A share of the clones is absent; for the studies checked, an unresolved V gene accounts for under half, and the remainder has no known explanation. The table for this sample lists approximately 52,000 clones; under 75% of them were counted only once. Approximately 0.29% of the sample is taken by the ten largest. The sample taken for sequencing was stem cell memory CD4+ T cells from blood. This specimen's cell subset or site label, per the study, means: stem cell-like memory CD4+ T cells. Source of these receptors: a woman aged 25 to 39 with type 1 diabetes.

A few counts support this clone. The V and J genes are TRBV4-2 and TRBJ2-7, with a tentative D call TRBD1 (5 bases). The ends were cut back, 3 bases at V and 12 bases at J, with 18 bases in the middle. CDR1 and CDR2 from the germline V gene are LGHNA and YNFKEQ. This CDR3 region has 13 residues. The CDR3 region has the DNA TGTGCCAGCAGCCATCCCCCTCCTGGGGCCCTGTACTTC. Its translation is CASSHPPPGALYF.

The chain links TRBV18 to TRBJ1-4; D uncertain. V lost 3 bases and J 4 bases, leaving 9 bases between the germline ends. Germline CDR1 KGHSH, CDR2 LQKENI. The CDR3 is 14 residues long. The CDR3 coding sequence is TGTGCCAGCTCACCGCAGAGGAATAATGAAAAACTGTTTTTT. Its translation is CASSPQRNNEKLFF.

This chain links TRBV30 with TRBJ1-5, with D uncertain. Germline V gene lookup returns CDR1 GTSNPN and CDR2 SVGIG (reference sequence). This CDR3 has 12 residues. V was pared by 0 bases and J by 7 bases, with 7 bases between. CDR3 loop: CAWSVRGQPQHF. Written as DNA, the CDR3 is TGTGCCTGGAGTGTAAGAGGGCAGCCCCAGCATTTT.

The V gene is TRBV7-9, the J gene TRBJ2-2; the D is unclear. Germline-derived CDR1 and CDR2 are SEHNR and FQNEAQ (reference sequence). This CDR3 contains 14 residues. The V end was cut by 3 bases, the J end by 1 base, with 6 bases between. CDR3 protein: CASSLFGNTGELFF. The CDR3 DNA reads TGTGCCAGCAGCTTGTTCGGGAACACCGGGGAGCTGTTTTTT.

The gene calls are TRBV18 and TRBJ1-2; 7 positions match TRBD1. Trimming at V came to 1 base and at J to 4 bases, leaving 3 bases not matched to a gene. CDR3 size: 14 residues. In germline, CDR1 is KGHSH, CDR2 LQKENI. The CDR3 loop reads CASSPRTGVYGYTF. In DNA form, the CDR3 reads TGTGCCAGCTCACCACGCACAGGGGTCTATGGCTACACCTTC.

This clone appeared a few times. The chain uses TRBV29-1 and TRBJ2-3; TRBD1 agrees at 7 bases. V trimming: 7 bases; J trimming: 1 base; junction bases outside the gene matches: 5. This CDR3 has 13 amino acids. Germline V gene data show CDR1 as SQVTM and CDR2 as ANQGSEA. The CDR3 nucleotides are TGCAGCGGTAGACAGGGAGGCACAGATACGCAGTATTTT. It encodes CSGRQGGTDTQYF.

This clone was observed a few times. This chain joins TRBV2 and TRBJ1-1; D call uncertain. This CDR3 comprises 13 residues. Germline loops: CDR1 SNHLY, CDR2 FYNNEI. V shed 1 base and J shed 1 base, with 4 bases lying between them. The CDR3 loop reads CASSEVANTEAFF. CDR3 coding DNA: TGTGCCAGCAGTGAAGTGGCGAACACTGAAGCTTTCTTT. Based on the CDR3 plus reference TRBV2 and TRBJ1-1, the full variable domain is EPEVTQTPSHQVTQMGQEVILRCVPISNHLYFYWYRQILGQKVEFLVSFYNNEISEKSEIFDDQFSVERPDGSNFTLKIRSTKLEDSAMYFCASSEVANTEAFFGQGTRLTVV.

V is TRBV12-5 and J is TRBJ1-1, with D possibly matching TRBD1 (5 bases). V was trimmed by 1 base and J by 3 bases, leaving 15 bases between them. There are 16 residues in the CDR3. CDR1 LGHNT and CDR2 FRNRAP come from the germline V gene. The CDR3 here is CASGLGWGGEYTEAFF. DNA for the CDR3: TGTGCTAGTGGTTTGGGCTGGGGGGGGGAGTACACTGAAGCTTTCTTT.

Here the CDR3 DNA reads TGTGCCAGCATAGCTAACTATGGCTACACCTTC. This encodes CASIANYGYTF. J is TRBJ1-2 and V is TRBV28; D gene unclear. Germline V gene data show CDR1 as MDHEN and CDR2 as SYDVKM. V lost 7 bases to trimming and J lost 0 bases, with 3 bases between them. The CDR3 spans 11 residues.

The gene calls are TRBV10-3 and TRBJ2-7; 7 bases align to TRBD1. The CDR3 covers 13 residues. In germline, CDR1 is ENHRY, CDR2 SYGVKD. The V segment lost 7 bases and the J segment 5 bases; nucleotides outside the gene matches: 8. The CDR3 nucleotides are TGTGCCATCACCTCCGGGACAGACGACGAGCAGTACTTC. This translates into CAITSGTDDEQYF.

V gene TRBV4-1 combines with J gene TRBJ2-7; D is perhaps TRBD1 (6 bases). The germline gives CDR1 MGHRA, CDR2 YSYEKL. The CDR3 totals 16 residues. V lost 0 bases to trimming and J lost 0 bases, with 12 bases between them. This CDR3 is CASSQDFQGRSYEQYF. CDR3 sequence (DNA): TGCGCCAGCAGCCAAGATTTCCAGGGGCGCTCCTACGAGCAGTACTTC.

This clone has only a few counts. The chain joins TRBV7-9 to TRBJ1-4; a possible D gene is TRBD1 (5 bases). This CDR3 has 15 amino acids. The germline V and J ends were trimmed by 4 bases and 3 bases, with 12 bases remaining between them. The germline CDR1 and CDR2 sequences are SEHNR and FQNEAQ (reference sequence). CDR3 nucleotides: TGTGCCAGCAGCTGGGGGGGGGATCCTAATGAAAAACTGTTTTTT. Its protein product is CASSWGGDPNEKLFF.

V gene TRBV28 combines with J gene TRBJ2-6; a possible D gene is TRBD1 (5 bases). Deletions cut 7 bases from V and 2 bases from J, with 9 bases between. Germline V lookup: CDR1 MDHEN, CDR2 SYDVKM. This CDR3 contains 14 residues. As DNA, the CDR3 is TGTGCCAGCATGGCAGGGACTGGGGCCAACGTCCTGACTTTC. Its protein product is CASMAGTGANVLTF. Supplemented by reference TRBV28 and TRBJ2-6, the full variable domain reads DVKVTQSSRYLVKRTGEKVFLECVQDMDHENMFWYRQDPGLGLRLIYFSYDVKMKEKGDIPEGYSVSREKKERFSLILESASTNQTSMYLCASMAGTGANVLTFGAGSRLTVL.

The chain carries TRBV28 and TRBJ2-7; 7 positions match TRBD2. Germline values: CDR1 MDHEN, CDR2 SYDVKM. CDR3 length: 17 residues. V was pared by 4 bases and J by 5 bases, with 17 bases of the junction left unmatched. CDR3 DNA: TGTGCCAGCAGTTCCGCCTACGGGGGAGGGCCAATCGACGAGCAGTACTTC. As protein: CASSSAYGGGPIDEQYF.

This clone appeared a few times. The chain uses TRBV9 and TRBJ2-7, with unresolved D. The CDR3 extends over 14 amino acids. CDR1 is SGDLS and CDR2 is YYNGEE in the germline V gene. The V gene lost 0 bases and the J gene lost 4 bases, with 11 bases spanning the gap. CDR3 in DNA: TGTGCCAGCAGCGTAGGACTTCTGTCTTACGAGCAGTACTTC. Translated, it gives CASSVGLLSYEQYF. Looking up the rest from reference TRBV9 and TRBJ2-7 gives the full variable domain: DSGVTQTPKHLITATGQRVTLRCSPRSGDLSVYWYQQSLDQGLQFLIQYYNGEERAKGNILERFSAQQFPDLHSELNLSSLELGDSALYFCASSVGLLSYEQYFGPGTRLTVT.

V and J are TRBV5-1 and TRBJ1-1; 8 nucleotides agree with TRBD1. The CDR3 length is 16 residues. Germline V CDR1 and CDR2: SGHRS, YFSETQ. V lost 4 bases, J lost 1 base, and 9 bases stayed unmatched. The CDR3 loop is CASSNAPDRANTEAFF. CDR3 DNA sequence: TGCGCCAGCAGCAATGCCCCGGACAGGGCGAACACTGAAGCTTTCTTT.

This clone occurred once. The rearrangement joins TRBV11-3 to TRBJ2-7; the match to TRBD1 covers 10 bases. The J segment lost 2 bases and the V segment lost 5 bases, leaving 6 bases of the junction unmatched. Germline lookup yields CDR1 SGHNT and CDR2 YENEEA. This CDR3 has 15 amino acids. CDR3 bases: TGTGCCAGCAGCCCGGGACAGGGGAATACCTACGAGCAGTACTTC. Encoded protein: CASSPGQGNTYEQYF.

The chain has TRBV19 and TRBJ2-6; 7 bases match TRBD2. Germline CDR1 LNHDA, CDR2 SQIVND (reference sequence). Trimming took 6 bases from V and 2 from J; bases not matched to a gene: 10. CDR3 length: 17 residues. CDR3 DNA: TGTGCCAGTAGACCCCATTCGGCGGGGGCTGGGGCCAACGTCCTGACTTTC. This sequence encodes CASRPHSAGAGANVLTF.

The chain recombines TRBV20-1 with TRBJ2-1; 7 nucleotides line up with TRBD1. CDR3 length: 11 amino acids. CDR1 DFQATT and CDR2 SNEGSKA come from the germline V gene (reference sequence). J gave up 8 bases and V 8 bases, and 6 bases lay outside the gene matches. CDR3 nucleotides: TGCAGTTCCCGACAGGGTCATGAGCAGTTCTTC. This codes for CSSRQGHEQFF.

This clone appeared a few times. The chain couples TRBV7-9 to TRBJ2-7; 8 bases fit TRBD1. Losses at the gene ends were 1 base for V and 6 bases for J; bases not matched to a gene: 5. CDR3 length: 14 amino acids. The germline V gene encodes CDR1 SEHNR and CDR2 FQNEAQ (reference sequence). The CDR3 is CASSLVLDRAEQYF. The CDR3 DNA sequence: TGTGCCAGCAGCTTAGTACTGGACAGGGCCGAGCAGTACTTC.

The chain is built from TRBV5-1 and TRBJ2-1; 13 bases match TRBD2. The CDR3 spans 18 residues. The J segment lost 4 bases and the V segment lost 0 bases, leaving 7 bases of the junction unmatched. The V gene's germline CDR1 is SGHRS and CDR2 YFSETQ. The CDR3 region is CASSLGTSGSWGYNEQFF. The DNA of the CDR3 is TGCGCCAGCAGCTTGGGGACTAGCGGGAGTTGGGGGTACAATGAGCAGTTCTTC.

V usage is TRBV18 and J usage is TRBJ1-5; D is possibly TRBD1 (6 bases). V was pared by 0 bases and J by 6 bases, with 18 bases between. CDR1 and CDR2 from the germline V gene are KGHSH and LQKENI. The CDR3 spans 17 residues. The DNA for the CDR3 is TGTGCCAGCTCACCACCGAGGTCAGGGGTCGATAGTCAGCCCCAGCATTTT. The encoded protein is CASSPPRSGVDSQPQHF. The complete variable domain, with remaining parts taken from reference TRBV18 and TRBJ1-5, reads NAGVMQNPRHLVRRRGQEARLRCSPMKGHSHVYWYRQLPEEGLKFMVYLQKENIIDESGMPKERFSAEFPKEGPSILRIQQVVRGDSAAYFCASSPPRSGVDSQPQHFGDGTRLSIL.

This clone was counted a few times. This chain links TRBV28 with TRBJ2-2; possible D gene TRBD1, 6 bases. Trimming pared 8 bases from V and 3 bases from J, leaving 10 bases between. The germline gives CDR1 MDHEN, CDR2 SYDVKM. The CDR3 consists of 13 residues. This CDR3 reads CASRRTDTGELFF. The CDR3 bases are TGTGCCAGCCGTCGGACAGACACCGGGGAGCTGTTTTTT.

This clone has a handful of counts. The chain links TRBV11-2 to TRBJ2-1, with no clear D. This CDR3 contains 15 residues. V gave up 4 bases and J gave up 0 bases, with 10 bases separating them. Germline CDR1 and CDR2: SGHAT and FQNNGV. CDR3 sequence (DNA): TGTGCCAGCAGCTCTTCTAGTTTCTCCTACAATGAGCAGTTCTTC. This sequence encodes CASSSSSFSYNEQFF.

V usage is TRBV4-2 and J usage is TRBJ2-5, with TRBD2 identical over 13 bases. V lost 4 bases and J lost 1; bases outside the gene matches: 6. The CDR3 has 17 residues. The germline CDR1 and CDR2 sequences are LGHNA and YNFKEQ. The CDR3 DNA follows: TGTGCCAGCAGCCCCACAGGGACTAGCGGGACCCAAGAGACCCAGTACTTC. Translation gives CASSPTGTSGTQETQYF.

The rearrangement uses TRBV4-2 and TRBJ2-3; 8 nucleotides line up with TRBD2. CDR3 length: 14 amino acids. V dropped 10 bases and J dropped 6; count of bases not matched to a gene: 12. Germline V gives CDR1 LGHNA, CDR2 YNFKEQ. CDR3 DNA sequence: TGTGCCACCGGGGGGGCGGAAAAGGGGGATACGCAGTATTTT. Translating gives CATGGAEKGDTQYF.

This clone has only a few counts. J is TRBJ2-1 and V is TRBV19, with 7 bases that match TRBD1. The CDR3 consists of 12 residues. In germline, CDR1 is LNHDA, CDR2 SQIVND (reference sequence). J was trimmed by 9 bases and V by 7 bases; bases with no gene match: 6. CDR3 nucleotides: TGTGCCAGTACGACAGGGTTTGGTGAGCAGTTCTTC. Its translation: CASTTGFGEQFF.

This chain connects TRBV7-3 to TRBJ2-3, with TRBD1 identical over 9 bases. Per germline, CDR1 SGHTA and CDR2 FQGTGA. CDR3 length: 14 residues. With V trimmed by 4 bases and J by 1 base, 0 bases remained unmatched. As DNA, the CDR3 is TGTGCCAGCAGCTGGACAGGGGGCACAGATACGCAGTATTTT. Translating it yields CASSWTGGTDTQYF.

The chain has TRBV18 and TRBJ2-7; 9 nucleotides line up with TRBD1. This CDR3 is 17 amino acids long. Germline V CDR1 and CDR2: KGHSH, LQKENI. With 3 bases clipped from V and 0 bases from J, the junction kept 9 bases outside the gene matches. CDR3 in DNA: TGTGCCAGCTCACCGCGGGACAGGGAACCCTTCTCCTACGAGCAGTACTTC. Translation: CASSPRDREPFSYEQYF. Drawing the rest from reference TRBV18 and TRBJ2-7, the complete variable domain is NAGVMQNPRHLVRRRGQEARLRCSPMKGHSHVYWYRQLPEEGLKFMVYLQKENIIDESGMPKERFSAEFPKEGPSILRIQQVVRGDSAAYFCASSPRDREPFSYEQYFGPGTRLTVT.

The CDR3 nucleotides read TGTGCCAGCAGCTTAGGCGGGAGTGGGGCAGATACGCAGTATTTT. Protein product: CASSLGGSGADTQYF. This chain connects TRBV7-9 to TRBJ2-3, with 7 bases that match TRBD2. The CDR3 is made up of 15 amino acids. V lost 1 base to trimming and J lost 4 bases; unmatched junction nucleotides: 5. The germline V gene encodes CDR1 SEHNR and CDR2 FQNEAQ (reference sequence).